The 19 T cell receptor beta chains given below trace back to one sample, sequenced in a study of molecular identifiers for immune sequencing clone quantification. TCRdb recomputed calls from the PCR reads with MiXCR, one row per CDR3 protein. The data show more than 450,000 distinct CDR3 sequences, around 21% seen once. The sample taken for sequencing was naive CD8+ T cells from blood, with Jurkat cell RNA spiked in. Documented subset: FACS-sorted CD8+CD4-CCR7+CD45RA+ naive T cells. The receptors originated from a human donor in good health. Some libraries in this study had Jurkat cell RNA spiked in.

To note about this clonotype: A much larger clone lies one base from this, so it may be a read error. Without the conserved terminal phenylalanine or tryptophan, this CDR3 likely stems from a read error. This chain connects TRBV7-9 to TRBJ2-5; possible D gene TRBD1, 6 bases. Germline CDR1 and CDR2: SEHNR and FQNEAQ (reference sequence). V lost 5 bases and J 3 bases, leaving 13 bases between the germline ends. This CDR3 has 14 amino acids. CDR3 DNA sequence: TGTGCCAGCAGCAAGTTGACAGGAAAAGAGACCCAGTACTCC. Its protein is CASSKLTGKETQYS.

This chain connects TRBV7-2 to TRBJ2-7; 8 bases fit TRBD2. Germline lookup yields CDR1 SGHTA and CDR2 FQGNSA. The CDR3 runs to 15 residues. V lost 5 bases, J lost 0 bases, and 6 bases stayed unmatched. The CDR3: CASSAGLVTSYEQYF. The CDR3, as DNA: TGTGCCAGCAGCGCGGGACTAGTGACCTCCTACGAGCAGTACTTC.

This clonotype was detected many times. V is TRBV9 and J is TRBJ2-5, with 14 bases identical to TRBD2. Germline V lookup: CDR1 SGDLS, CDR2 YYNGEE. After removal of 4 bases from V and 5 bases from J, the junction contained 7 bases not matched to a gene. The length of the CDR3 is 16 residues. Here the CDR3 reads CASSQGLAGDWETQYF. DNA for the CDR3: TGTGCCAGCAGCCAGGGACTAGCGGGAGATTGGGAGACCCAGTACTTC.

This clonotype was counted at least ten times. The J gene is TRBJ1-1, the V gene TRBV7-9, with D uncertain. The CDR3 has 14 residues. Germline assignment: CDR1 SEHNR and CDR2 FQNEAQ (reference sequence). V was clipped by 6 bases and J by 5 bases, with 16 bases between them. Written as DNA, the CDR3 is TGTGCCAGCAGTCCAAGCCGGGGATGGACTGAAGCTTTCTTT. Its translation is CASSPSRGWTEAFF.

This clonotype was found a few times. The gene calls are TRBV6-5 and TRBJ2-5, with D perhaps matching TRBD2 (5 bases). Per germline, CDR1 MNHEY and CDR2 SVGAGI. The V and J ends lost 5 bases and 3 bases respectively, with 16 bases between them. CDR3 length: 15 amino acids. The CDR3 sequence is CASSATLADKETQYF. CDR3 coding DNA: TGTGCCAGCAGTGCCACTCTAGCAGACAAAGAGACCCAGTACTTC.

This clonotype was recorded many times. The CDR3 sequence: CSVEDGASGETQYF. DNA for the CDR3: TGCAGCGTTGAAGATGGGGCTAGCGGAGAGACCCAGTACTTC. The chain carries TRBV29-1 and TRBJ2-5; 7 positions match TRBD2. V was pared by 0 bases and J by 4 bases, with 5 bases of the junction left unmatched. There are 14 residues in the CDR3. Germline loops: CDR1 SQVTM, CDR2 ANQGSEA. Full variable domain (missing parts from reference TRBV29-1 and TRBJ2-5): SAVISQKPSRDICQRGTSLTIQCQVDSQVTMMFWYRQQPGQSLTLIATANQGSEATYESGFVIDKFPISRPNLTFSTLTVSNMSPEDSSIYLCSVEDGASGETQYFGPGTRLLVL.

The chain has TRBV7-9 and TRBJ1-4; 7 bases match TRBD1. The CDR3 runs to 14 residues. After removal of 4 bases from V and 8 bases from J, the junction contained 7 bases not matched to a gene. Germline V CDR1 and CDR2: SEHNR, FQNEAQ (reference sequence). The CDR3, as DNA: TGTGCCAGCAGCTGGGGAGGGGGCGCCGAAAAACTGTTTTTT. As protein: CASSWGGGAEKLFF.

This clonotype was detected ten times or more. The chain has TRBV7-2 and TRBJ2-7, with D possibly being TRBD1 or TRBD2 (5 bases each). The CDR3 spans 14 residues. V dropped 5 bases and J dropped 2 bases, with 13 bases sitting between them. Germline CDR1 and CDR2: SGHTA and FQGNSA. This CDR3 reads CASSSRDATYEQYF. CDR3 sequence (DNA): TGTGCCAGCAGCAGTCGGGACGCTACCTACGAGCAGTACTTC.

The chain joins TRBV29-1 to TRBJ2-1, with D tentatively TRBD1 (7 bases). V gave up 7 bases and J gave up 4 bases, with 17 bases separating them. Germline CDR1 and CDR2: SQVTM and ANQGSEA. The CDR3 sequence is 14 residues long. This CDR3 reads CSAPGGTAYNEQFF. DNA of the CDR3: TGCAGCGCCCCTGGGGGGACAGCATACAATGAGCAGTTCTTC.

This clonotype was detected ten times or more. The chain is built from TRBV7-9 and TRBJ2-5; no reliable D call. The CDR3 contains 12 residues. Germline V gene sequence: CDR1 SEHNR, CDR2 FQNEAQ (reference sequence). Trimming took off 5 bases at V and 4 bases at J, with 8 bases between the two ends. The CDR3 DNA is TGTGCCAGCAGCCCGGGTCGAGAGACCCAGTACTTC. Its protein is CASSPGRETQYF.

This clonotype was seen more than once but under ten times. The genes are TRBV30 and TRBJ2-7; D gene uncertain. Germline V gives CDR1 GTSNPN, CDR2 SVGIG (reference sequence). V shed 1 base and J shed 6 bases, with 7 bases lying between them. The CDR3 is 11 amino acids. The chain's CDR3 is CAWSGAGEQYF. The CDR3, as DNA: TGTGCCTGGAGTGGGGCAGGCGAGCAGTACTTC.

The chain couples TRBV5-6 to TRBJ1-1; TRBD1 might be the D (5 bases). Germline CDR1 and CDR2: SGHDT and YYEEEE. The CDR3 has 16 residues. DNA of the CDR3: TGTGCTACTGCAATGGGGGTAAACAGCATGAACACTGAAGCTTTCTTT. The encoded protein is CATAMGVNSMNTEAFF.

This clonotype was recorded many times. The rearrangement joins TRBV7-9 to TRBJ1-1, with D perhaps TRBD1 (5 bases). Germline CDR1 is SEHNR and CDR2 is FQNEAQ (reference sequence). This CDR3 has 14 amino acids. Deletions cut 0 bases from V and 2 bases from J, with 7 bases between. The CDR3 here is CASSLAGGNTEAFF. In nucleotides, the CDR3 is TGTGCCAGCAGCTTAGCCGGGGGTAACACTGAAGCTTTCTTT.

This clonotype was seen a few times. The chain uses TRBV20-1 and TRBJ2-1; tentative D call: TRBD2 (8 bases). Looked up from germline, CDR1 is DFQATT and CDR2 is SNEGSKA (reference sequence). The CDR3 is made up of 17 amino acids. Deletions cut 4 bases from V and 0 bases from J, with 19 bases between. The chain's CDR3 is CSAKGASGYFSYNEQFF. The CDR3 DNA is TGCAGTGCTAAGGGGGCTAGCGGGTACTTCTCCTACAATGAGCAGTTCTTC.

J is TRBJ2-7 and V is TRBV7-9; 7 bases are a match to TRBD1. V dropped 1 base and J dropped 2; count of bases not matched to a gene: 11. Germline-derived CDR1 and CDR2 are SEHNR and FQNEAQ (reference sequence). The CDR3 is 17 residues long. In DNA, the CDR3 is TGTGCCAGCAGCTTAGGCTCCTCGCGTCAGGGGGCCTACGAGCAGTACTTC. This gives the protein CASSLGSSRQGAYEQYF.

The chain employs TRBV12-3 or TRBV12-4 and TRBJ2-1; D might be TRBD2 (6 bases). Trimming took 1 base from V and 5 from J, leaving 15 bases between them. The CDR3 is 16 residues long. The CDR3: CASSLEWEVENNEQFF. The CDR3 region has the DNA TGTGCCAGCAGTTTAGAATGGGAGGTTGAGAACAATGAGCAGTTCTTC.

Concerning this clonotype: This may be a read error: a much more frequent sequence differs by one nucleotide. CDR3 in DNA: TGCGCCAGCAGCCAAGCGGAAAGAGGTGAAAAACTGTTTTTT. This sequence encodes CASSQAERGEKLFF. This chain uses TRBV4-1 with TRBJ1-4, with D unclear. Germline CDR1 MGHRA, CDR2 YSYEKL. CDR3 length: 14 residues. Deletions cut 1 base from V and 7 bases from J, with 10 bases between.

The rearrangement uses TRBV5-1 and TRBJ2-3; tentatively, D is TRBD2 (6 bases). Trimming left V 4 bases short and J 2 bases short, with 14 bases between. The germline V gene encodes CDR1 SGHRS and CDR2 YFSETQ. The CDR3 totals 15 residues. The CDR3 loop is CASSRDSRATDTQYF. The CDR3 region has the DNA TGCGCCAGCAGCCGGGACTCCCGGGCCACAGATACGCAGTATTTT.

The table lists this clonotype with a few counts. CDR3: CASSPRVAGGSLTSGDTQYF. The CDR3 bases are TGTGCCAGCAGCCCTCGGGTAGCGGGAGGGTCCCTTACGAGCGGGGATACGCAGTATTTT. This sequence joins TRBV7-2 and TRBJ2-3; 11 bases line up with TRBD2. Germline values: CDR1 SGHTA, CDR2 FQGNSA. The CDR3 spans 20 residues. Trimming cost V 5 bases and J 6 bases; bases outside gene matches: 22.